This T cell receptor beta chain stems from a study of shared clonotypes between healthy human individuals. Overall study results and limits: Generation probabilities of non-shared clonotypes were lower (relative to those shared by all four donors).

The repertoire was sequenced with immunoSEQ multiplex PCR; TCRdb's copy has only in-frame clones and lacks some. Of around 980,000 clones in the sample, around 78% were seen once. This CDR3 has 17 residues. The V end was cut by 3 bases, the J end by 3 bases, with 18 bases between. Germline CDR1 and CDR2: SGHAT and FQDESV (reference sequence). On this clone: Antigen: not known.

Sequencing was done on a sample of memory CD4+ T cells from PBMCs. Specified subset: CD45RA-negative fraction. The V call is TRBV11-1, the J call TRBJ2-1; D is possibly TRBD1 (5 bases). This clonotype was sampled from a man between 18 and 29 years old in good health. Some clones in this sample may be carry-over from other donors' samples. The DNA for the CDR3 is TGTGCCAGCAGCTTTCGGGCAGGGTGGGTCCGCTACAATGAGCAGTTCTTC. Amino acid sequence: CASSFRAGWVRYNEQFF.